Each of the 29 T cell receptor beta chains below was sequenced from the same sample in a study of CD8 T cells in ankylosing spondylitis. Notes on the study in general: What appeared characteristic of ankylosing spondylitis blood was a TCR beta motif of about eight highly homologous variants.

What these receptors recognize is not known. One entry per CDR3 protein, called by TCRdb with MiXCR from the 5' RACE reads. The table has approximately 540,000 distinct CDR3 sequences, about 13% seen once; the top ten hold 6.8%. The source material was blood, either unsorted or a sorted T cell fraction (not recorded which). The receptor source for this set is a male donor with ankylosing spondylitis.

The V and J genes are TRBV11-1 and TRBJ2-3; the match to TRBD2 covers 7 bases. The CDR3 totals 18 residues. The V gene's germline CDR1 is SGHAT and CDR2 FQDESV (reference sequence). The V gene end was trimmed by 5 bases and the J gene end by 4 bases; junction bases not matched to a gene: 18. In nucleotides, the CDR3 is TGTGCCAGCAGCCCGACCGGGGGGTTGGCGGGACGATCAGATACGCAGTATTTT. This translates into CASSPTGGLAGRSDTQYF.

The rearrangement uses TRBV29-1 and TRBJ2-1; D uncertain. CDR1 is SQVTM and CDR2 is ANQGSEA in the germline V gene. This CDR3 is built from 14 residues. The V and J ends lost 4 bases and 0 bases respectively, with 10 bases between them. The CDR3 sequence: CSVVWLSSYNEQFF. The CDR3 DNA reads TGCAGCGTTGTGTGGCTCAGCTCCTACAATGAGCAGTTCTTC.

The chain uses TRBV9 and TRBJ2-1, with 8 bases identical to TRBD1. The CDR3 length is 17 residues. The V gene end was trimmed by 3 bases and the J gene end by 8 bases; junction bases not matched to a gene: 16. Germline values: CDR1 SGDLS, CDR2 YYNGEE. The CDR3 spells CASSADLRDRSQDEQFF. Written as DNA, the CDR3 is TGTGCCAGCAGCGCTGATCTCCGGGACAGGAGCCAGGATGAGCAGTTCTTC.

This clonotype has a count of ten or more. The rearrangement joins TRBV7-9 to TRBJ2-7; TRBD1 matches 7 bases. CDR3 length: 12 residues. Trimming took 4 bases from V and 4 from J; bases not matched to a gene: 1. Germline-derived CDR1 and CDR2 are SEHNR and FQNEAQ (reference sequence). CDR3 nucleotides: TGTGCCAGCAGCTCGACAGGGTACGAGCAGTACGTC. Translation gives CASSSTGYEQYV.

A few counts support this clonotype. This sequence joins TRBV7-2 and TRBJ2-3; TRBD2 might be the D (5 bases). V was clipped by 4 bases and J by 4 bases, with 9 bases between them. Germline CDR1 and CDR2: SGHTA and FQGNSA. The CDR3 is made up of 13 amino acids. This chain's CDR3 is CASSWEHPDTQYF. Written as DNA, the CDR3 is TGTGCCAGCAGCTGGGAGCATCCAGATACGCAGTATTTT. The full variable domain, rest sourced from reference TRBV7-2 and TRBJ2-3, is GAGVSQSPSNKVTEKGKDVELRCDPISGHTALYWYRQSLGQGLEFLIYFQGNSAPDKSGLPSDRFSAERTGGSVSTLTIQRTQQEDSAVYLCASSWEHPDTQYFGPGTRLTVL.

The V and J genes are TRBV5-6 and TRBJ2-1; D possibly corresponds to TRBD2 (5 bases). V gave up 4 bases and J gave up 4 bases, with 12 bases separating them. The length of the CDR3 is 14 residues. Germline loops: CDR1 SGHDT, CDR2 YYEEEE. In DNA, the CDR3 is TGTGCCAGCAGCCGTACCGGGGATTACAATGAGCAGTTCTTC. Its protein product is CASSRTGDYNEQFF.

This sequence joins TRBV5-1 and TRBJ2-5; 8 bases map to TRBD1. Germline-derived CDR1 and CDR2 are SGHRS and YFSETQ. The CDR3 loop spans 14 amino acids. Trimming took 5 bases from V and 3 from J; bases not matched to a gene: 6. Written as DNA, the CDR3 is TGCGCCAGCAGGATTCAGGGGGCGGAAGAGACCCAGTACTTC. As protein: CASRIQGAEETQYF.

The chain couples TRBV6-6 to TRBJ2-7, with D unresolved. The CDR3 sequence is 13 residues long. The germline gives CDR1 MNHNY, CDR2 SVGAGI (reference sequence). Trimming left V 6 bases short and J 1 base short, with 10 bases between. The CDR3 here is CASSNGRSYEQYV. The CDR3 bases are TGTGCCAGCAGCAATGGACGTTCCTACGAGCAGTACGTC.

J is TRBJ2-2 and V is TRBV25-1; D possibly corresponds to TRBD2 (5 bases). Germline CDR1 MGHDK, CDR2 SYGVNS. The CDR3 extends over 14 amino acids. V was shortened by 6 bases and J by 3 bases, with 11 bases between the two germline ends. In DNA, the CDR3 is TGTGCCAGCAGGAGGGCGGGCGACACCGGGGAGCTGTTTTTT. Protein product: CASRRAGDTGELFF.

This clonotype was recorded at least ten times. J is TRBJ2-7 and V is TRBV5-1, with D perhaps given as TRBD1 or TRBD2 (6 bases each). V was trimmed by 4 bases and J by 3 bases, leaving 17 bases between them. The CDR3 is 15 residues long. The germline gives CDR1 SGHRS, CDR2 YFSETQ. The CDR3 protein is CASSRGTRSFYEQYF. In nucleotides, the CDR3 is TGCGCCAGCAGCAGGGGGACTCGTTCATTCTACGAGCAGTACTTC.

This clonotype was seen only a few times. The V call is TRBV16, the J call TRBJ1-4; 7 bases are a match to TRBD1. Trimming cost V 6 bases and J 0 bases; bases outside gene matches: 4. The germline CDR1 and CDR2 sequences are KGHSY and FQNENV. This CDR3 contains 15 residues. This CDR3 reads CASREGTATNEKLFF. The DNA for the CDR3 is TGTGCCAGCAGAGAGGGGACAGCAACTAATGAAAAACTGTTTTTT.

The rearrangement links TRBV10-2 to TRBJ2-1; TRBD1 or TRBD2 may be the D gene (5 bases each). This CDR3 has 15 amino acids. Per the germline V gene, CDR1 is WSHSY and CDR2 is SAAADI. V was pared by 4 bases and J by 7 bases, with 17 bases between. The CDR3 sequence: CASSGSSFGANEQFF. The CDR3 DNA reads as TGCGCCAGCAGTGGATCTAGCTTCGGGGCTAATGAGCAGTTCTTC.

This clonotype showed up just a few times. The chain is built from TRBV5-1 and TRBJ1-2; a weak D match, TRBD1 (6 bases). This CDR3 region has 15 residues. Germline values: CDR1 SGHRS, CDR2 YFSETQ. V was shortened by 4 bases and J by 8 bases, with 21 bases between the two germline ends. CDR3 DNA sequence: TGCGCCAGCAGCCGGACCACAGGGTTTCTTGGCGGCTACACCTTC. This encodes CASSRTTGFLGGYTF.

The chain carries TRBV20-1 and TRBJ1-6; tentative D call: TRBD1 (6 bases). Trimming stripped 2 bases from V and 3 bases from J, with 8 bases between. The CDR3 is 14 amino acids. The V gene's germline CDR1 is DFQATT and CDR2 SNEGSKA (reference sequence). CDR3 loop: CSARTGHYNSPLHF. CDR3 bases: TGCAGTGCTAGAACAGGGCACTATAATTCACCCCTCCACTTT.

This clonotype was detected only a few times. The chain combines TRBV27 with TRBJ2-1; D remains ambiguous. Trimming pared 2 bases from V and 2 bases from J, leaving 10 bases between. CDR1 is MNHEY and CDR2 is SMNVEV in the germline V gene (reference sequence). The CDR3 is 15 residues long. CDR3 residues: CASSLRSWAYNEQFF. Here the CDR3 DNA reads TGTGCCAGCAGTTTAAGGTCTTGGGCCTACAATGAGCAGTTCTTC.

In its sample, this clonotype was seen a few times. The chain links TRBV3-1 to TRBJ2-3; no clear D. Between the trimmed V and J ends, which lost 7 bases and 5 bases, there was a span of 16 bases. The CDR3 sequence is 14 residues long. Germline CDR1 is LGHDT and CDR2 is YNNKEL (reference sequence). DNA for the CDR3: TGTGCCAGCACCGAATCACTCGCTGAAGATACGCAGTATTTT. Translated: CASTESLAEDTQYF.

CDR3 loop: CASSVSSGKQYV. In DNA, the CDR3 is TGTGCCAGCAGTGTTTCTAGCGGGAAGCAGTACGTC. The chain recombines TRBV12-3 or TRBV12-4 with TRBJ2-7, with 9 bases that match TRBD2. V lost 5 bases and J lost 8; bases outside the gene matches: 4. This CDR3 comprises 12 residues.

This sequence joins TRBV7-6 and TRBJ2-3; 7 bases fit TRBD2. The junction had 6 bases not matched to a gene; V was cut back by 1 base and J by 5 bases. CDR1 and CDR2 from the germline V gene are SGHVS and FNYEAQ. This CDR3 region has 15 residues. CDR3 nucleotide sequence: TGTGCCAGCAGCTTAGAGGGGCGGGAGCTAGATACGCAGTATTTT. This encodes CASSLEGRELDTQYF. Looking up the rest from reference TRBV7-6 and TRBJ2-3 gives the full variable domain: GAGVSQSPRYKVTKRGQDVALRCDPISGHVSLYWYRQALGQGPEFLTYFNYEAQQDKSGLPNDRFSAERPEGSISTLTIQRTEQRDSAMYRCASSLEGRELDTQYFGPGTRLTVL.

The chain uses TRBV4-1 and TRBJ2-5; 11 bases are shared with TRBD1. The germline V gene has CDR1 MGHRA and CDR2 YSYEKL. The CDR3 runs to 17 residues. J was trimmed by 3 bases and V by 0 bases; bases with no gene match: 6. This CDR3 is CASSQDRSGQGEETQYF. CDR3 sequence (DNA): TGCGCCAGCAGCCAAGATAGATCGGGACAGGGGGAAGAGACCCAGTACTTC.

A few counts support this clonotype. The chain couples TRBV6-4 to TRBJ1-1; perhaps TRBD1 as D (5 bases). This CDR3 is built from 15 residues. Trimming removed 6 bases from V and 5 bases from J, with 19 bases in between. CDR1 is MRHNA, CDR2 SNTAGT, per germline. CDR3 residues: CASRARGASGTEAFF. As DNA, the CDR3 is TGTGCCAGCAGGGCTAGAGGGGCCTCGGGGACTGAAGCTTTCTTT.

This clonotype was seen more than once but under ten times. V is TRBV7-2 and J is TRBJ2-3; 12 bases agree with TRBD2. The junction had 7 bases not matched to a gene; V was cut back by 4 bases and J by 5 bases. The germline V gene encodes CDR1 SGHTA and CDR2 FQGNSA. This CDR3 comprises 16 residues. The CDR3 loop reads CASSSRLAGVVDTQYF. The CDR3 DNA reads TGTGCCAGCAGCTCCAGACTAGCGGGAGTGGTAGATACGCAGTATTTT.

This clonotype was counted between two and nine times. The chain combines TRBV28 with TRBJ2-5, with 8 bases aligning to TRBD1. Looked up from germline, CDR1 is MDHEN and CDR2 is SYDVKM. Trimming took 6 bases from V and 4 from J; bases not matched to a gene: 7. This CDR3 comprises 14 residues. The CDR3 region is CASRSDRGGETQYF. CDR3 sequence (DNA): TGTGCCAGCAGGTCTGACAGGGGAGGAGAGACCCAGTACTTC.

The chain couples TRBV5-6 to TRBJ1-3; D unresolved. V gave up 4 bases and J gave up 4 bases, with 9 bases separating them. The CDR3 has 13 residues. CDR1 and CDR2 from the germline V gene are SGHDT and YYEEEE. CDR3: CASSTAGGNTIYF. CDR3 sequence (DNA): TGTGCCAGCAGCACTGCAGGAGGAAACACCATATATTTT.

The chain links TRBV6-5 to TRBJ2-1; the D is unclear. The CDR3 runs 14 residues. V was trimmed by 2 bases and J by 4 bases, leaving 9 bases between them. CDR1 is MNHEY and CDR2 is SVGAGI in the germline V gene. In DNA, the CDR3 is TGTGCCAGCAGTTACGGCTCCTTATACAATGAGCAGTTCTTC. Protein: CASSYGSLYNEQFF.

This clonotype was detected a few times. J is TRBJ2-3 and V is TRBV5-1; tentative D call: TRBD1 (6 bases). V was trimmed by 4 bases and J by 1 base, leaving 13 bases between them. Germline V gene data show CDR1 as SGHRS and CDR2 as YFSETQ. The CDR3 spans 15 residues. CDR3 nucleotide sequence: TGCGCCAGCAGCAGGTCGGACAGTCGCACAGATACGCAGTATTTT. Its protein is CASSRSDSRTDTQYF.

In its sample, this clonotype was seen many times. V and J are TRBV12-3 or TRBV12-4 and TRBJ1-5, with D tentatively TRBD1 (5 bases). CDR3 length: 16 residues. Trimming took off 8 bases at V and 0 bases at J, with 17 bases between the two ends. In nucleotides, the CDR3 is TGTGCCAGCGCTCCCGGAGCGGACACTAGCAATCAGCCCCAGCATTTT. Encoded protein: CASAPGADTSNQPQHF.

The J gene is TRBJ1-5, the V gene TRBV20-1; D call uncertain. Trimming stripped 6 bases from V and 0 bases from J, with 12 bases between. The CDR3 spans 14 residues. Looked up from germline, CDR1 is DFQATT and CDR2 is SNEGSKA (reference sequence). Here the CDR3 DNA reads TGCAGTGCCCGACAACTTAATAGCAATCAGCCCCAGCATTTT. It translates to CSARQLNSNQPQHF.

The chain joins TRBV20-1 to TRBJ2-2; possibly TRBD2 for D (5 bases). The germline V and J ends were trimmed by 6 bases and 1 base, with 18 bases remaining between them. The germline gives CDR1 DFQATT, CDR2 SNEGSKA (reference sequence). This CDR3 comprises 16 residues. CDR3 sequence: CSAPEAPSRNTGELFF. CDR3 nucleotide sequence: TGCAGTGCCCCAGAAGCCCCTAGCCGGAACACCGGGGAGCTGTTTTTT.

V gene TRBV20-1 combines with J gene TRBJ2-1; a weak D match, TRBD2 (6 bases). Germline V gene lookup returns CDR1 DFQATT and CDR2 SNEGSKA (reference sequence). This CDR3 comprises 12 residues. Trimming pared 5 bases from V and 6 bases from J, leaving 11 bases between. This CDR3 reads CSAAGTFNEQFF. The DNA of the CDR3 is TGCAGTGCTGCGGGGACCTTCAATGAGCAGTTCTTC.